This T cell receptor beta chain was recovered during a study of technical replicates of blood from a handful of donors. With 0 bases removed from V and 13 bases from J, the gap between germline ends came to 15 bases. This CDR3 is built from 13 residues. CDR1 is GTSNPN and CDR2 is SVGIG in the germline V gene (reference sequence). Assay used: immunoSEQ multiplex PCR; TCRdb lists only in-frame clones, some missing. The sample records 80,000 to 95,000 clones, approximately 95% being singletons. This TCR was recovered from a human donor in good health. The chain combines TRBV30 with TRBJ2-2; D perhaps matches TRBD2 (6 bases). Specimen: T cells isolated from PBMCs. CDR3 amino acids: CAWSVNTGLTLFF. CDR3 in DNA: TGTGCCTGGAGTGTAAATACAGGACTAACGCTGTTTTTT.